These 29 T cell receptor beta chains originate from one sample sequenced in a study of blood T cell repertoires in COVID-19. Libraries were prepared by immunoSEQ multiplex PCR; TCRdb keeps only in-frame clonotypes and omits some of them. The data hold some 460,000 clones, with 87% observed a single time. What was sequenced was PBMCs or T cells enriched from blood (not recorded which). The receptor set was obtained from a woman between 18 and 29 years old with acute COVID-19.

V is TRBV30 and J is TRBJ2-2; 9 positions agree with TRBD1. V trimming: 1 base; J trimming: 1 base; junction bases outside the gene matches: 10. Germline assignment: CDR1 GTSNPN and CDR2 SVGIG (reference sequence). The CDR3 totals 18 residues. CDR3 coding DNA: TGTGCCTGGAGTGCCGGGACAGGGCTATCTTGGAACACCGGGGAGCTGTTTTTT. Encoded protein: CAWSAGTGLSWNTGELFF.

This chain uses TRBV24-1 with TRBJ2-2; D not certain. This CDR3 has 13 residues. The germline V gene has CDR1 KGHDR and CDR2 SFDVKD. Trimming removed 5 bases at V and 6 bases at J, with 9 bases between. The CDR3 DNA is TGTGCCACCAGTGTGGTCGGGTCCGGGGAGCTGTTTTTT. Protein product: CATSVVGSGELFF.

This chain links TRBV14 with TRBJ2-5; no reliable D call. CDR3 size: 13 residues. The germline V and J ends were trimmed by 5 bases and 5 bases, with 12 bases remaining between them. Germline V CDR1 and CDR2: SGHDN, FVKESK. The CDR3 here is CASSSTVPETQYF. The CDR3, as DNA: TGTGCCAGCAGCTCCACAGTGCCGGAGACCCAGTACTTC. The full variable domain, rest sourced from reference TRBV14 and TRBJ2-5, is EAGVTQFPSHSVIEKGQTVTLRCDPISGHDNLYWYRRVMGKEIKFLLHFVKESKQDESGMPNNRFLAERTGGTYSTLKVQPAELEDSGVYFCASSSTVPETQYFGPGTRLLVL.

The CDR3 reads CASSQSLAGAPSTDTQYF. CDR3 coding DNA: TGCGCCAGCAGCCAATCCCTAGCGGGGGCCCCTAGCACAGATACGCAGTATTTT. The rearrangement joins TRBV4-3 to TRBJ2-3; 10 bases line up with TRBD2. CDR3 length: 18 amino acids. The J segment lost 0 bases and the V segment lost 2 bases, leaving 8 bases of the junction unmatched. Germline-derived CDR1 and CDR2 are LGHNA and YSLEER.

As regards this clone: Other nucleotide sequences from this sample produce the same CDR3. V and J are TRBV15 and TRBJ2-1; tentative D call: TRBD2 (7 bases). The V gene lost 0 bases and the J gene lost 8 bases, with 11 bases spanning the gap. This CDR3 contains 14 residues. Looked up from germline, CDR1 is LNHNV and CDR2 is YYDKDF (reference sequence). This CDR3 is CATSRDRGGDEQFF. The CDR3 DNA sequence: TGTGCCACCAGCAGAGATAGGGGGGGCGATGAGCAGTTCTTC.

In its sample, this clone was seen once. Here the CDR3 reads CASSQANSAYGYTF. Written as DNA, the CDR3 is TGTGCCAGCAGCCAAGCAAACAGTGCCTATGGCTACACCTTC. This chain joins TRBV14 and TRBJ1-2; D call uncertain. The CDR3 is 14 residues long. V lost 1 base and J lost 4, with 10 bases in between. CDR1 SGHDN and CDR2 FVKESK come from the germline V gene. The full variable domain, its missing parts supplied by reference TRBV14 and TRBJ1-2, is EAGVTQFPSHSVIEKGQTVTLRCDPISGHDNLYWYRRVMGKEIKFLLHFVKESKQDESGMPNNRFLAERTGGTYSTLKVQPAELEDSGVYFCASSQANSAYGYTFGSGTRLTVV.

This chain connects TRBV5-1 to TRBJ1-1; no clear D. The CDR3 runs to 15 residues. Trimming stripped 4 bases from V and 0 bases from J, with 13 bases between. In germline, CDR1 is SGHRS, CDR2 YFSETQ. The CDR3: CASSPGDGMNTEAFF. The CDR3 coding sequence is TGCGCCAGCAGCCCCGGAGACGGGATGAACACTGAAGCTTTCTTT.

V usage is TRBV7-9 and J usage is TRBJ2-2, with D perhaps matching TRBD2 (5 bases). The ends were cut back, 3 bases at V and 4 bases at J, with 9 bases in the middle. There are 14 residues in the CDR3. Germline V gene lookup returns CDR1 SEHNR and CDR2 FQNEAQ (reference sequence). CDR3 in DNA: TGTGCCAGCAGCTTGGAAGGGAGCACCGGGGAGCTGTTTTTT. It encodes CASSLEGSTGELFF.

This chain joins TRBV5-8 and TRBJ2-2, with 7 bases that match TRBD2. The CDR3 runs to 15 residues. After removal of 4 bases from V and 4 bases from J, the junction contained 7 bases not matched to a gene. In germline, CDR1 is SGHTS, CDR2 YDEGEE. This chain's CDR3 is CASSQAGVSTGELFF. The CDR3 DNA sequence: TGTGCCAGCAGCCAGGCGGGAGTCAGCACCGGGGAGCTGTTTTTT.

V is TRBV4-2 and J is TRBJ1-5; D not resolved. V lost 0 bases to trimming and J lost 7 bases, with 10 bases between them. CDR3 length: 14 residues. Germline CDR1 and CDR2: LGHNA and YNFKEQ. CDR3 loop: CASSQDMWEQPQHF. As DNA, the CDR3 is TGTGCCAGCAGCCAAGACATGTGGGAGCAGCCCCAGCATTTT.

This clone was counted only a few times. This chain uses TRBV6-5 with TRBJ2-4; D might be TRBD2 (5 bases). The germline V gene has CDR1 MNHEY and CDR2 SVGAGI. The CDR3 is 15 amino acids. V was clipped by 7 bases and J by 0 bases, with 13 bases between them. The CDR3 nucleotides are TGTGCCAGCACGGACGGGAAGGTAGCCAAAAACATTCAGTACTTC. As protein: CASTDGKVAKNIQYF.

As regards this clone: Additional DNA sequences in this sample encode the identical CDR3. V usage is TRBV6-2 or TRBV6-3 and J usage is TRBJ1-5, with TRBD1 as a possible D gene (5 bases). V was pared by 2 bases and J by 4 bases, with 12 bases between. The CDR3 loop spans 15 amino acids. Germline CDR1 reads MNHEY; CDR2 reads SVGEGT. The CDR3 DNA reads as TGTGCCAGCAGTTACGCGCAGGGAGGGAATCAGCCCCAGCATTTT. Translated: CASSYAQGGNQPQHF.

The CDR3 is CSVDRNTEAFF. In nucleotides, the CDR3 is TGCAGCGTTGACCGGAACACTGAAGCTTTCTTT. The genes are TRBV29-1 and TRBJ1-1; no reliable D call. The CDR3 is 11 amino acids. The ends were cut back, 3 bases at V and 1 base at J, with 3 bases in the middle. In germline, CDR1 is SQVTM, CDR2 ANQGSEA.

Only one count was recorded for this clone. This chain uses TRBV2 with TRBJ2-2; 8 bases are a match to TRBD1. The germline CDR1 and CDR2 sequences are SNHLY and FYNNEI. V was pared by 6 bases and J by 5 bases, with 8 bases of the junction left unmatched. The CDR3 covers 15 residues. The CDR3 nucleotides are TGTGCCAGCAGCTCCGGACAGGGACGAACCGGGGAGCTGTTTTTT. Translation: CASSSGQGRTGELFF.

This clone has more than one count but fewer than ten. The genes are TRBV2 and TRBJ1-6; 11 nucleotides agree with TRBD1. V lost 6 bases to trimming and J lost 10 bases; unmatched junction nucleotides: 11. Germline V CDR1 and CDR2: SNHLY, FYNNEI. This CDR3 has 16 amino acids. The CDR3 sequence: CASSGQGAILLSPLHF. The CDR3 DNA sequence: TGTGCCAGCAGCGGACAGGGGGCTATTCTTCTGTCACCCCTCCACTTT.

The V call is TRBV27, the J call TRBJ1-5; tentative D call: TRBD1 (6 bases). Per germline, CDR1 MNHEY and CDR2 SMNVEV (reference sequence). V was trimmed by 9 bases and J by 5 bases, leaving 17 bases between them. CDR3 size: 14 residues. DNA of the CDR3: TGTGCCAGTGGTGTGGGCAGGGGTCATCAGCCCCAGCATTTT. Protein product: CASGVGRGHQPQHF.

The chain couples TRBV19 to TRBJ2-3, with 10 bases identical to TRBD1. CDR1 LNHDA and CDR2 SQIVND come from the germline V gene (reference sequence). Germline trimming cut 5 bases from V and 1 base from J; bases unmatched to any gene: 6. This CDR3 comprises 16 residues. The CDR3 DNA sequence: TGTGCCAGTAGTCCGGGACAGGGGTTAGGCACAGATACGCAGTATTTT. This encodes CASSPGQGLGTDTQYF.

V and J are TRBV6-6 and TRBJ1-4; 10 bases map to TRBD1. CDR1 and CDR2 (germline): MNHNY, SVGAGI (reference sequence). V trimming: 6 bases; J trimming: 8 bases; junction bases outside the gene matches: 9. The CDR3 runs to 15 residues. DNA for the CDR3: TGTGCCAGCAGAAAGGAGGGGACAGGGGCCGAAAAACTGTTTTTT. It encodes CASRKEGTGAEKLFF.

The rearrangement links TRBV27 to TRBJ1-2; D may be TRBD1 (6 bases). Trimming stripped 11 bases from V and 2 bases from J, with 15 bases between. CDR3 length equals 13 residues. Looked up from germline, CDR1 is MNHEY and CDR2 is SMNVEV (reference sequence). The CDR3 sequence: CARFRGANYGYTF. The CDR3 bases are TGTGCCCGATTCAGGGGTGCGAACTATGGCTACACCTTC.

This chain joins TRBV28 and TRBJ2-3; 7 bases align to TRBD2. The CDR3 covers 15 residues. The germline gives CDR1 MDHEN, CDR2 SYDVKM. Trimming took 5 bases from V and 6 from J; bases not matched to a gene: 11. DNA for the CDR3: TGTGCCAGCAGTCCCCCGGCGGGAGATGCTGATACGCAGTATTTT. Translating gives CASSPPAGDADTQYF.

The chain uses TRBV11-2 and TRBJ2-7, with 7 nucleotides matching TRBD1. J lost 4 bases, V lost 10 bases, and 4 bases had no gene match. Germline CDR1 and CDR2: SGHAT and FQNNGV. The CDR3 is 11 amino acids. The CDR3 DNA is TGTGCCACAGCAGGGGGTTACGAGCAGTACTTC. This codes for CATAGGYEQYF.

As concerns this clone: The sample contains more than one DNA sequence encoding this CDR3. The chain has TRBV28 and TRBJ2-1; D is perhaps TRBD2 (5 bases). Per germline, CDR1 MDHEN and CDR2 SYDVKM. V dropped 2 bases and J dropped 4 bases, with 6 bases sitting between them. The CDR3 has 13 residues. The CDR3 region is CASSLSGYNEQFF. CDR3 DNA: TGTGCCAGCAGTTTAAGCGGATACAATGAGCAGTTCTTC.

V and J are TRBV15 and TRBJ1-6; D ambiguous. V lost 2 bases and J 8 bases, leaving 13 bases between the germline ends. From germline, CDR1 is LNHNV and CDR2 YYDKDF (reference sequence). This CDR3 comprises 15 residues. The CDR3 coding sequence is TGTGCCACCAGCAGAAAGTTCGGTGTGGATTCACCCCTCCACTTT. This gives the protein CATSRKFGVDSPLHF.

In its sample, this clone was seen once. The gene calls are TRBV3-1 (or the pseudogene TRBV3-2) and TRBJ1-1; D gene unclear. V was trimmed by 3 bases and J by 2 bases, leaving 10 bases between them. Germline V CDR1 and CDR2: LGHDT, YNNKEL (reference sequence). The CDR3 consists of 14 residues. DNA of the CDR3: TGTGCCAGCAGCCATAGCGGGCTTAACACTGAAGCTTTCTTT. It is translated as CASSHSGLNTEAFF.

This sequence joins TRBV3-1 (or the pseudogene TRBV3-2) and TRBJ1-2, with a tentative D call TRBD1 (5 bases). Trimming removed 3 bases from V and 6 bases from J, with 11 bases in between. CDR3 size: 13 residues. The germline V gene encodes CDR1 LGHDT and CDR2 YNNKEL (reference sequence). CDR3 region: CASSHGGKDGYTF. Written as DNA, the CDR3 is TGTGCCAGCAGCCATGGGGGGAAAGATGGCTACACCTTC.

This chain joins TRBV12-3 or TRBV12-4 and TRBJ1-6, with TRBD1 matching over 7 bases. This CDR3 contains 13 residues. Trimming at V came to 7 bases and at J to 9 bases, leaving 6 bases not matched to a gene. Written as DNA, the CDR3 is TGTGCCAGCACTCCGACAGGGCCTTCACCCCTCCACTTT. It encodes CASTPTGPSPLHF.

This clone was recorded once. Other DNA sequences from this sample encode an identical CDR3 as well. The chain has TRBV20-1 and TRBJ2-3; D gene ambiguous. Trimming cost V 4 bases and J 3 bases, with 5 bases left between them. Germline V gene data show CDR1 as DFQATT and CDR2 as SNEGSKA (reference sequence). CDR3 length: 11 amino acids. The CDR3 loop is CSATGTDTQYF. In nucleotides, the CDR3 is TGCAGTGCTACGGGTACAGATACGCAGTATTTT.

The sample holds one count of this clone. This sequence joins TRBV20-1 and TRBJ2-1; 9 bases agree with TRBD2. This CDR3 is built from 17 residues. Unmatched junction bases numbered 10, after V lost 3 bases and J lost 1 base. Germline V gene lookup returns CDR1 DFQATT and CDR2 SNEGSKA (reference sequence). CDR3 protein: CSASSVFSGSSYNEQFF. The DNA for the CDR3 is TGCAGTGCTAGTTCGGTTTTTAGCGGGAGTTCCTACAATGAGCAGTTCTTC.

The chain combines TRBV10-2 with TRBJ1-1; the D gene is possibly TRBD1 (6 bases). V was trimmed by 4 bases and J by 3 bases, leaving 9 bases between them. Looked up from germline, CDR1 is WSHSY and CDR2 is SAAADI. The CDR3 contains 13 residues. The CDR3 loop reads CASSGGGDTEAFF. CDR3 coding DNA: TGCGCCAGCAGTGGAGGGGGGGACACTGAAGCTTTCTTT.